This T cell receptor (beta chain) was observed in a study of cytomegalovirus exposure and HLA in healthy donors. TCRdb's table, derived via immunoSEQ multiplex PCR, lists solely in-frame clones and lacks some. Among around 140,000 clones listed, about nine tenths were seen once. This receptor was taken from a man aged 18 to 29 in good health and CMV-seropositive. Sequenced: PBMCs.

CDR3 region: CAMSGQSNSPLHF. CDR3 sequence (DNA): TGTGCCATGTCGGGACAGAGTAATTCACCCCTCCACTTT. The rearrangement uses TRBV7-9 and TRBJ1-6, with TRBD1 matching over 7 bases. From germline, CDR1 is SEHNR and CDR2 FQNEAQ (reference sequence). The CDR3 is made up of 13 amino acids. After removal of 10 bases from V and 6 bases from J, the junction contained 6 bases not matched to a gene.